This T cell receptor beta chain was observed in a study of early T cells in non-severe SARS-CoV-2 infection. As for the study in general: Whole-blood bulk RNA, unsorted, was sequenced, and chains were unpaired.

This clonotype was recorded at least ten times. The target antigen is unknown. General study findings and limits: The study's VDJdb matching favored anti-spike CD8 responses and missed private and CD4 specificities.

Individual cDNA molecules each received unique molecular identifiers attached to them. TCRdb called the 5' RACE reads again in MiXCR, with one record for every CDR3 protein. In the table there are 45,000 to 70,000 distinct CDR3 sequences, roughly 11% of which are singletons. CDR1 is SQVTM, CDR2 ANQGSEA, per germline. The CDR3 loop spans 12 amino acids. The specimen was whole blood. The TCR was taken from an adult who was a healthcare worker with PCR-confirmed SARS-CoV-2 infection or an uninfected control (not recorded which). The chain joins TRBV29-1 to TRBJ2-5, with TRBD1 identical over 7 bases. The DNA for the CDR3 is TGCAGAGCCGGGACAGAGGTAGAGACCCAGTACTTC. The encoded protein is CRAGTEVETQYF.